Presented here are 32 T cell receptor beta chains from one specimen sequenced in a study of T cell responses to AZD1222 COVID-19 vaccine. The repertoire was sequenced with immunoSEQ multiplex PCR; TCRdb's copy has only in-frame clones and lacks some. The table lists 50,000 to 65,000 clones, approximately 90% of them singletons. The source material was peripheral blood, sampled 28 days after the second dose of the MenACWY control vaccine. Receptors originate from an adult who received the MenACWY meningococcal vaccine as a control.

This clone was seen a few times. CDR3 nucleotides: TGTGCCAGCACTCAGCATAGCAATCAGCCCCAGCATTTT. This translates into CASTQHSNQPQHF. This chain links TRBV2 with TRBJ1-5; D not certain. This CDR3 has 13 residues. The ends were cut back, 7 bases at V and 0 bases at J, with 7 bases in the middle. The germline V gene encodes CDR1 SNHLY and CDR2 FYNNEI.

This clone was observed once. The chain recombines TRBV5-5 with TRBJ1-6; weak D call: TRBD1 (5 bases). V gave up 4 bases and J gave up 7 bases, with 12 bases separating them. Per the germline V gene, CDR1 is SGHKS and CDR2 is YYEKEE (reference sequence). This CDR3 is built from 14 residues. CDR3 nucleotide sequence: TGTGCCAGCAGCCCTCAGGGAGGGAATTCACCCCTCCACTTT. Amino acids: CASSPQGGNSPLHF.

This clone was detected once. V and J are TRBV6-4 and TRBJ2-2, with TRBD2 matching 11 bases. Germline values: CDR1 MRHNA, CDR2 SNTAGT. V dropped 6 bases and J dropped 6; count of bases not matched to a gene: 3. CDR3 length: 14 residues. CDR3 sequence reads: CASRGTSGPGELFF. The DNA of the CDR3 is TGTGCCAGCAGAGGGACTAGCGGACCCGGGGAGCTGTTTTTT.

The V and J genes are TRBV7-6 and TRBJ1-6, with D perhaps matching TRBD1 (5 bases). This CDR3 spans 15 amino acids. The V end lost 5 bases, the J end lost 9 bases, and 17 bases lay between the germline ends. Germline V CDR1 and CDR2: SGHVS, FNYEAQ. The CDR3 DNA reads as TGTGCCAGCAGCCCTACTATTGGGGGTCGTTCACCCCTCCACTTT. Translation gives CASSPTIGGRSPLHF.

CDR3 protein: CASIQRATGNEQFF. DNA of the CDR3: TGTGCCAGCATCCAGCGGGCGACGGGGAATGAGCAGTTCTTC. This chain joins TRBV6-6 and TRBJ2-1; D might be TRBD2 (6 bases). CDR1 and CDR2 (germline): MNHNY, SVGAGI (reference sequence). Trimming took off 7 bases at V and 7 bases at J, with 17 bases between the two ends. The CDR3 has 14 amino acids.

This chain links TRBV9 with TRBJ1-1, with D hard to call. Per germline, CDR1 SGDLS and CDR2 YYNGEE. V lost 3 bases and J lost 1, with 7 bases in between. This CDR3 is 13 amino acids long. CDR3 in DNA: TGTGCCAGCAGCGGGCAGCCGAACACTGAAGCTTTCTTT. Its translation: CASSGQPNTEAFF. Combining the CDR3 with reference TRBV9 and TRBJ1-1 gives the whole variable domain DSGVTQTPKHLITATGQRVTLRCSPRSGDLSVYWYQQSLDQGLQFLIQYYNGEERAKGNILERFSAQQFPDLHSELNLSSLELGDSALYFCASSGQPNTEAFFGQGTRLTVV.

The CDR3 DNA is TGTGCCAGCAGTTTAAGTCCTTTTGGAGATACGCAGTATTTT. It specifies CASSLSPFGDTQYF. The V and J genes are TRBV27 and TRBJ2-3; no reliable D call. The V end was cut by 2 bases, the J end by 5 bases, with 11 bases between. The CDR3 totals 14 residues. The germline gives CDR1 MNHEY, CDR2 SMNVEV (reference sequence).

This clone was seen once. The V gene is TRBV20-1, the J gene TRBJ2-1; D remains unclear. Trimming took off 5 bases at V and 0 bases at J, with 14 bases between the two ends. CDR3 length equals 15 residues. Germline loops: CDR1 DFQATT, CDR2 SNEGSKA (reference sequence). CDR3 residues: CSAGGVKSSYNEQFF. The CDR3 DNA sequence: TGCAGTGCTGGTGGGGTAAAGAGCTCCTACAATGAGCAGTTCTTC.

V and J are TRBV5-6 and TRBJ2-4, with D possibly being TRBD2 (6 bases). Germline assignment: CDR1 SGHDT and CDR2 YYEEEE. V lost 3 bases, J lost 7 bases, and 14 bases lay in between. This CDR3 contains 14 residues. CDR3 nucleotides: TGTGCCAGCAGCTCCCCGGCGGGGCCGAACATTCAGTACTTC. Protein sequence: CASSSPAGPNIQYF.

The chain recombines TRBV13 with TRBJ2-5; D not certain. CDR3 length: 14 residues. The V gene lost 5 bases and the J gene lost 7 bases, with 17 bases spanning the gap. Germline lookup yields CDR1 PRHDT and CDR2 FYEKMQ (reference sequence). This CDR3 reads CASSPASVGGTQYF. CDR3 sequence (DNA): TGTGCCAGCAGCCCCGCGTCGGTGGGCGGGACCCAGTACTTC.

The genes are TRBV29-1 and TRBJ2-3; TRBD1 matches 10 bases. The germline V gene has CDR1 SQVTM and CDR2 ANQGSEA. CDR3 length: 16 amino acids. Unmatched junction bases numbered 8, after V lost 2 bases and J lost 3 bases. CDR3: CSVEFLDRGRTDTQYF. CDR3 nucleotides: TGCAGCGTTGAATTTTTGGACAGGGGGAGAACAGATACGCAGTATTTT.

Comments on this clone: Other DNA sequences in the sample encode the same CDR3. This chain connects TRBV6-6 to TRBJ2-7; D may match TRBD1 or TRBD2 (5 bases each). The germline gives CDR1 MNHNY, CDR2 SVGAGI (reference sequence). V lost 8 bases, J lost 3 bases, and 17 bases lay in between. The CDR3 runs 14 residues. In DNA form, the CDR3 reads TGTGCCAGCGGGCACGCGGGCGACAGCTACGAGCAGTACTTC. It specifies CASGHAGDSYEQYF.

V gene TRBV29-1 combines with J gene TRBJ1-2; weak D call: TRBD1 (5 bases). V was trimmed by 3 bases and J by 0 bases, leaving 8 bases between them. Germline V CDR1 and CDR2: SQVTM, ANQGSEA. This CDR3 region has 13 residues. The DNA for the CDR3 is TGCAGCGTTGATGGGGGAGCTAACTATGGCTACACCTTC. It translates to CSVDGGANYGYTF.

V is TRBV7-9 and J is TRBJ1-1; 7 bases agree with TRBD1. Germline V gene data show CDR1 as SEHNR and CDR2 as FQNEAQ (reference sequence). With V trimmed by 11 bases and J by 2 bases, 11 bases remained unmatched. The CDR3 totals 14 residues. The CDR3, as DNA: TGTGCCTTTACTCGGGGACAGAGAAACACTGAAGCTTTCTTT. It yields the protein CAFTRGQRNTEAFF. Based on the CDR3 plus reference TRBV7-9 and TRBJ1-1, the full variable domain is DTGVSQNPRHKITKRGQNVTFRCDPISEHNRLYWYRQTLGQGPEFLTYFQNEAQLEKSRLLSDRFSAERPKGSFSTLEIQRTEQGDSAMYLCAFTRGQRNTEAFFGQGTRLTVV.

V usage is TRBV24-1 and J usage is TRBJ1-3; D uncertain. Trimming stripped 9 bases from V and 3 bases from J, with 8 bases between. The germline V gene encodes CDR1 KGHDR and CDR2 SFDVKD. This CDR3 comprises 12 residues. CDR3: CATLRSGNTIYF. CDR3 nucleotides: TGTGCCACCCTAAGGAGTGGAAACACCATATATTTT.

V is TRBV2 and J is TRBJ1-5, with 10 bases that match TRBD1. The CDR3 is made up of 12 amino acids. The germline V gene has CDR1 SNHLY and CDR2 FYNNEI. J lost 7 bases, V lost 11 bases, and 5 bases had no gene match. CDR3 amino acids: CAGQGVGQPQHF. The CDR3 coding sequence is TGTGCCGGACAGGGGGTCGGACAGCCCCAGCATTTT.

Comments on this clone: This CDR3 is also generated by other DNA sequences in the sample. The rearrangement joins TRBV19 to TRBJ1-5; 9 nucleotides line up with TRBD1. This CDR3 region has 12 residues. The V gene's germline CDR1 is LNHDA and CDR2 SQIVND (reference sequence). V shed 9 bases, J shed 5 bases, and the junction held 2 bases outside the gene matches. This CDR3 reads CASRQGDQPQHF. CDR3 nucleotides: TGTGCCAGCAGACAGGGGGATCAGCCCCAGCATTTT.

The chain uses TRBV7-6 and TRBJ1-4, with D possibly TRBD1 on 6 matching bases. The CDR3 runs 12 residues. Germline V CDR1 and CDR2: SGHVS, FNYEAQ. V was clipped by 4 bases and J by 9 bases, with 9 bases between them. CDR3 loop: CASSSGEQKLFF. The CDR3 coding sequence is TGTGCCAGCAGCTCAGGGGAGCAAAAACTGTTTTTT.

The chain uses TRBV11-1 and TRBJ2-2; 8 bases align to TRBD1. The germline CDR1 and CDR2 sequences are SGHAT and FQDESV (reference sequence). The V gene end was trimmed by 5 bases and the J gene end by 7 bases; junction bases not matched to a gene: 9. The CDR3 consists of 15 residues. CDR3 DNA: TGTGCCAGCAGCACATCGACAGGGGCGGGCGGGGAGCTGTTTTTT. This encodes CASSTSTGAGGELFF.

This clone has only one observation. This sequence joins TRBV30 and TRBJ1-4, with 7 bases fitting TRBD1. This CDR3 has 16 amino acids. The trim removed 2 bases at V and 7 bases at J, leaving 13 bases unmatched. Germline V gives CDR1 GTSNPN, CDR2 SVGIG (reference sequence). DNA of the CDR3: TGTGCCTGGAGTAACGACGGGACAGCCTCGGTTGAAAAACTGTTTTTT. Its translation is CAWSNDGTASVEKLFF.

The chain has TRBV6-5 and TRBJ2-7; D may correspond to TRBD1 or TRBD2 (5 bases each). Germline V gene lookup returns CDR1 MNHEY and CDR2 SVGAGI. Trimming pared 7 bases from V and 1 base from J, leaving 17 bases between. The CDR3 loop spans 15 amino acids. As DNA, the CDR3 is TGTGCCAGCACCTTACGGGGCTCTTCTTCCTACGAGCAGTACTTC. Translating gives CASTLRGSSSYEQYF.

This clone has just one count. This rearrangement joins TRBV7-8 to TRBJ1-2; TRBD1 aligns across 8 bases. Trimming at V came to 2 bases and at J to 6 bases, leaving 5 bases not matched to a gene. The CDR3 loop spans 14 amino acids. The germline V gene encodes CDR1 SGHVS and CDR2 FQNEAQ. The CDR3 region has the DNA TGTGCCAGCAGCTTAAACAGGGGGGTCCATGGCTACACCTTC. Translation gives CASSLNRGVHGYTF.

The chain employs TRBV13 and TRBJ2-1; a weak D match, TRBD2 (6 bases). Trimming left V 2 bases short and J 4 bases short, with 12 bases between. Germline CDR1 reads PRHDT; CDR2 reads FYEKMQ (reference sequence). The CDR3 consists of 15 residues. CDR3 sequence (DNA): TGTGCCAGCAGCTTAATAAGCGGGCAATACAATGAGCAGTTCTTC. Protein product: CASSLISGQYNEQFF.

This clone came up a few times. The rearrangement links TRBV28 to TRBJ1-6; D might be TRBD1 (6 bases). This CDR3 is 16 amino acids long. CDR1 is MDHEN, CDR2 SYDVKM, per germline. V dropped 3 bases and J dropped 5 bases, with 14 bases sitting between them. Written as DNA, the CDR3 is TGTGCCAGCAGTTTGGGGGCCAGGCTTAATAATTCACCCCTCCACTTT. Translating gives CASSLGARLNNSPLHF.

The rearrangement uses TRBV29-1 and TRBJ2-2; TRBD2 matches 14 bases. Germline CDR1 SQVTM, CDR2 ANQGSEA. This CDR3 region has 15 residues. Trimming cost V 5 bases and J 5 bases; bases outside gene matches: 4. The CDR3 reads CSVRGTSGRTGELFF. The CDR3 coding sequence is TGCAGCGTTCGGGGGACTAGCGGGAGAACCGGGGAGCTGTTTTTT.

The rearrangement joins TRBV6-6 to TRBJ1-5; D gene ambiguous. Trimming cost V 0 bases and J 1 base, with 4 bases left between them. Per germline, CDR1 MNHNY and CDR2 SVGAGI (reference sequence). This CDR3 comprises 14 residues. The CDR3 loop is CASSYSGSNQPQHF. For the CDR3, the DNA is TGTGCCAGCAGTTACTCGGGAAGCAATCAGCCCCAGCATTTT.

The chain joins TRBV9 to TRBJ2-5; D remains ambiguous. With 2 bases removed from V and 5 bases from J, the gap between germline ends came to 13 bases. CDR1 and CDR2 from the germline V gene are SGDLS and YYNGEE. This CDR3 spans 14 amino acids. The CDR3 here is CASSVSWGIETQYF. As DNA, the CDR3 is TGTGCCAGCAGCGTTAGTTGGGGAATTGAGACCCAGTACTTC.

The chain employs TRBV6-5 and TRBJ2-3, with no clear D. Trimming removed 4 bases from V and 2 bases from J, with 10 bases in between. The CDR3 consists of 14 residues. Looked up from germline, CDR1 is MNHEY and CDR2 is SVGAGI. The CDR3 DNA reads TGTGCCAGCAGTTGGACCGGAGCCACAGATACGCAGTATTTT. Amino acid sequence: CASSWTGATDTQYF.

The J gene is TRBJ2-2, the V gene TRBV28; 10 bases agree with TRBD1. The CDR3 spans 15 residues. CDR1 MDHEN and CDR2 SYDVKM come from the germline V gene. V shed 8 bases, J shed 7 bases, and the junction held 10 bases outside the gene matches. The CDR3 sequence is CASVGAGTGDGELFF. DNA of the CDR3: TGTGCCAGCGTTGGCGCCGGGACAGGGGACGGGGAGCTGTTTTTT. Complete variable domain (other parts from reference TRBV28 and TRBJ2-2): DVKVTQSSRYLVKRTGEKVFLECVQDMDHENMFWYRQDPGLGLRLIYFSYDVKMKEKGDIPEGYSVSREKKERFSLILESASTNQTSMYLCASVGAGTGDGELFFGEGSRLTVL.

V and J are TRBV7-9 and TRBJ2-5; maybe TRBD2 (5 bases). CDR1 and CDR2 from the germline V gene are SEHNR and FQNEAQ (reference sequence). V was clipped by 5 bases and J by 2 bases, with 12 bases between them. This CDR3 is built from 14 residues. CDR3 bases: TGTGCCAGCAGCCCAGGCCGGGAACAAGAGACCCAGTACTTC. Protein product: CASSPGREQETQYF.

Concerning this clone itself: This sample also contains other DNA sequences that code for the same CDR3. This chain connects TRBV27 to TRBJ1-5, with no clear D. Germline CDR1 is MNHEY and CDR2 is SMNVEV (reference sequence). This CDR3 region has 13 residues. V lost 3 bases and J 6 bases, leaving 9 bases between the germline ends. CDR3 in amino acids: CASSLSGSQPQHF. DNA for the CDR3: TGTGCCAGCAGTTTGTCAGGTTCTCAGCCCCAGCATTTT.

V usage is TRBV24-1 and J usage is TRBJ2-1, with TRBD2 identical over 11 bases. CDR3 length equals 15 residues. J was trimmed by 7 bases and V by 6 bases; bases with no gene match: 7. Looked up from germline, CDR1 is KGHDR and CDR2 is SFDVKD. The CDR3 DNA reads TGTGCCACCAGTACCCCCGGGACTAGCGGTAATGAGCAGTTCTTC. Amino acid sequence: CATSTPGTSGNEQFF.